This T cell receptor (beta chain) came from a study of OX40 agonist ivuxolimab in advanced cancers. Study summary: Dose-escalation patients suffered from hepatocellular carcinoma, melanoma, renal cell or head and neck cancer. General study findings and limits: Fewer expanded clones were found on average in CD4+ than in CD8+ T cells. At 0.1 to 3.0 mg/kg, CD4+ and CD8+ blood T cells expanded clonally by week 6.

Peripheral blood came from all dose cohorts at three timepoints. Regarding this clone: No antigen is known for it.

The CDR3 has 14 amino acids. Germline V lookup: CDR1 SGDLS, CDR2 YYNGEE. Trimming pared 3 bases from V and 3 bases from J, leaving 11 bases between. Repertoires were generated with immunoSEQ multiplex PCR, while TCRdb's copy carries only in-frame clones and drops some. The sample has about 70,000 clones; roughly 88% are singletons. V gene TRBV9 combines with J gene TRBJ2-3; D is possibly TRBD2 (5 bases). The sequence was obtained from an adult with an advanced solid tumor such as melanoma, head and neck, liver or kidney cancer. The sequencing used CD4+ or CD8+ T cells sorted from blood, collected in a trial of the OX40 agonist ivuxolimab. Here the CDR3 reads CASSAGISTDTQYF. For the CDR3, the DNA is TGTGCCAGCAGCGCGGGAATCTCGACAGATACGCAGTATTTT.